The entry below describes one T cell receptor (beta chain). The germline V gene has CDR1 SGHNT and CDR2 YYREEE (reference sequence). V shed 4 bases, J shed 4 bases, and the junction held 12 bases outside the gene matches. The CDR3 covers 16 residues. This sample stems from a study of blood T cell repertoires in COVID-19. The table came from immunoSEQ multiplex PCR; TCRdb's copy has only in-frame clones and leaves some out. Among approximately 330,000 clones, roughly 89% were seen once, and the ten largest hold 7.5% to 10%. The TCR comes from a man aged 30-40 years with COVID-19, enrolled during active disease. The V gene is TRBV5-4, the J gene TRBJ2-7; 9 positions match TRBD2. Input material: peripheral blood. The CDR3 reads CASSRIYSGREYEQYF. The CDR3 coding sequence is TGTGCCAGCAGCCGGATATATAGCGGGAGAGAATACGAGCAGTACTTC.